The source of this T cell receptor (beta chain) is a study of blood T cell repertoires in COVID-19. About the study: PBMCs, B-cell-depleted T cells, or T cells provided the cDNA or gDNA that made up the material.

This clone was found once. How the authors handled the data: Reference gene primer amplification gave estimated nucleated cell counts. Profiled with immunoSEQ multiplex PCR; TCRdb holds only in-frame clones, not every one. From that table come the V and J calls and clone size; the DNA was used to work out D and trimming. The data hold under 200,000 clones, with 83% observed a single time. CDR3 size: 16 residues. Germline values: CDR1 KGHSH, CDR2 LQKENI. J gave up 5 bases and V 0 bases, and 8 bases lay outside the gene matches. The receptor was isolated from a human donor in a cohort sampled during active COVID-19. Sequencing was done on a sample of peripheral blood. This chain connects TRBV18 to TRBJ1-1; TRBD1 agrees at 8 bases. CDR3 sequence (DNA): TGTGCCAGCTCACCACCGCGGGGGACAGGCTGGACTGAAGCTTTCTTT. Translated: CASSPPRGTGWTEAFF.